The rows below give T cell receptor beta chains drawn from one sample of a study of blood T cell repertoires in COVID-19. Some clones are missing from TCRdb's copy, which holds only in-frame ones; the method was immunoSEQ multiplex PCR. The sample records approximately 150,000 clones, roughly nine tenths being singletons. Sequenced sample: peripheral blood. These receptors were taken from a man in his fifties or sixties with active or convalescent COVID-19. Each CDR3 is given with its conserved first and last residue. D genes are given only for firm matches. Part of the rows lack a size; the others show once, few, many or a class for expanded clones.

D	V	size	J	DNA	CDR3
-	TRBV6-1	-	TRBJ1-2	TGTGCCAGCAGTGGATTCGGCGGCAAAGCTAACTATGGCTACACCTTC	CASSGFGGKANYGYTF
TRBD1	TRBV5-1	-	TRBJ1-1	TGCGCCAGCAGCCTTACAGGGGGAAGGCTGAACACTGAAGCTTTCTTT	CASSLTGGRLNTEAFF
TRBD2	TRBV5-4	-	TRBJ2-3	TGTGCCAGCAGCTTGGCGGCGGGAGGAGGTCCAGATACGCAGTATTTT	CASSLAAGGGPDTQYF
TRBD2	TRBV10-2	-	TRBJ2-3	TGCGCCAGCAGTGCAAGGGCGGGGGGGCTGGCAGATACGCAGTATTTT	CASSARAGGLADTQYF
TRBD1	TRBV19	-	TRBJ2-3	TGTGCCAGTAGTAAGGGACAGGAACGCACAGATACGCAGTATTTT	CASSKGQERTDTQYF
-	TRBV19	-	TRBJ1-3	TGTGCCAGTAGTATATACGGACAGGGAAACACCATATATTTT	CASSIYGQGNTIYF
TRBD1	TRBV6-5	-	TRBJ1-4	TGTGCCAGCACCTCTCGGACAGGGGGAGAAAAACTGTTTTTT	CASTSRTGGEKLFF
-	TRBV12-3/TRBV12-4	-	TRBJ2-7	TGTGCCAGCAGTTTTAGTCGGCCGGGAGAGCAGTACTTC	CASSFSRPGEQYF
-	TRBV12-3/TRBV12-4	few	TRBJ1-2	TGTGCCAGCAGTTTAATCCGAGGAACCGGCTACACCTTC	CASSLIRGTGYTF
-	TRBV7-2	-	TRBJ2-2	TGTGCCAGCAGCTTAGAGTGGACACCGAACACCGGGGAGCTGTTTTTT	CASSLEWTPNTGELFF
TRBD1	TRBV11-3	few	TRBJ1-1	TGTGCCAGCAGCGACGGACAGGGGCTATCTGAAGCTTTCTTT	CASSDGQGLSEAFF
TRBD1	TRBV19	-	TRBJ1-1	TGTGCCACCAAGACAGGGGGCTACACTGAAGCTTTCTTT	CATKTGGYTEAFF
-	TRBV6-5	once	TRBJ1-1	TGTGCCAGCAGTTCCCTCAGGGCGCGAGAAGCTTTCTTT	CASSSLRAREAFF
-	TRBV3-1/TRBV3-2	few	TRBJ1-6	TGTGCCAGCAGCCAATCGGAAACGGGGAATTCACCCCTCCACTTT	CASSQSETGNSPLHF
TRBD1	TRBV18	-	TRBJ2-7	TGTGCCAGCTCACCGCCGGGACAGGGGGCTTACGAGCAGTACTTC	CASSPPGQGAYEQYF